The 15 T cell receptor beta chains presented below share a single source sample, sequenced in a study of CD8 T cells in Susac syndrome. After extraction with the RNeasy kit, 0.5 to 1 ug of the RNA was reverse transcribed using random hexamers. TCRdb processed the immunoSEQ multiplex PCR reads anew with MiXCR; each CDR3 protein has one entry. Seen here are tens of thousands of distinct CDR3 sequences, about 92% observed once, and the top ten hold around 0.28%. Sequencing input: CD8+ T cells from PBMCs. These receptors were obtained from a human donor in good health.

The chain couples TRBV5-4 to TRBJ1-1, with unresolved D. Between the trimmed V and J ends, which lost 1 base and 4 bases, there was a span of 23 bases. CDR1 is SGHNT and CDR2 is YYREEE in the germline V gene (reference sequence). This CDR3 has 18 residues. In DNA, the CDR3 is TGTGCCAGCAGCTTGTTTGTTTCAGTCAACCCTTTAGGCACTGAAGCTTTCTTT. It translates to CASSLFVSVNPLGTEAFF. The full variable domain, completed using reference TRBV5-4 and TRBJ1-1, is ETGVTQSPTHLIKTRGQQVTLRCSSQSGHNTVSWYQQALGQGPQFIFQYYREEENGRGNFPPRFSGLQFPNYSSELNVNALELDDSALYLCASSLFVSVNPLGTEAFFGQGTRLTVV.

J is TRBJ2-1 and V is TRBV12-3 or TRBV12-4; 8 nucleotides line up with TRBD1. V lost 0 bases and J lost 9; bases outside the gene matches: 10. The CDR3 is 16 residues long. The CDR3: CASSLALRTGLSEQFF. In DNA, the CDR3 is TGTGCCAGCAGTTTAGCCCTACGGACAGGGTTGAGTGAGCAGTTCTTC.

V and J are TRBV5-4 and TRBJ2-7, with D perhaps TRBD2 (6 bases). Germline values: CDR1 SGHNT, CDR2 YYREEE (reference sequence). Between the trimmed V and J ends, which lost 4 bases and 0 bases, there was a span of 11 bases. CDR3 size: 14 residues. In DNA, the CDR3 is TGTGCCAGCAGCCGGGACTCTTACTCCTACGAGCAGTACTTC. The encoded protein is CASSRDSYSYEQYF.

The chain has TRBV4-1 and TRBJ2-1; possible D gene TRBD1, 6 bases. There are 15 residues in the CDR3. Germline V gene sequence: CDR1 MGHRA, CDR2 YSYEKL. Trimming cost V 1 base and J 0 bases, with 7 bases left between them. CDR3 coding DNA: TGCGCCAGCAGCCAAGTAGGGGGCTCCTACAATGAGCAGTTCTTC. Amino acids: CASSQVGGSYNEQFF.

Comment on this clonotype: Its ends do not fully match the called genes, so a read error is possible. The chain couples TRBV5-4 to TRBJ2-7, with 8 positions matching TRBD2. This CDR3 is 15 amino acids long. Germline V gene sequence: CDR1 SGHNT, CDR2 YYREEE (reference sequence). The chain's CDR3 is CASSLRSGGRYEQYF. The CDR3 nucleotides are TGTGCCAGCAGCTTACGGAGCGGGGGAAGATACGAGCAGTATTTC.

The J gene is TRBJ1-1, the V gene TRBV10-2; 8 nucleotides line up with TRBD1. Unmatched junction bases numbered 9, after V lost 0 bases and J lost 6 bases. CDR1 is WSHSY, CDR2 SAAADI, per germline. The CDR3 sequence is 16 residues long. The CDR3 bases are TGCGCCAGCAGTGAGTCCGCAGGGGGCGCGGCCCCTGAAGCTTTCTTT. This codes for CASSESAGGAAPEAFF.

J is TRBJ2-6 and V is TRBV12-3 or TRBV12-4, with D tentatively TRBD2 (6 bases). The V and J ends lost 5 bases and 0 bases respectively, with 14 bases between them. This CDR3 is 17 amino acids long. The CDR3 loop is CASSVSGSLSGANVLTF. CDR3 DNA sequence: TGTGCCAGCAGTGTCTCCGGGAGCCTCTCTGGGGCCAACGTCCTGACTTTC.

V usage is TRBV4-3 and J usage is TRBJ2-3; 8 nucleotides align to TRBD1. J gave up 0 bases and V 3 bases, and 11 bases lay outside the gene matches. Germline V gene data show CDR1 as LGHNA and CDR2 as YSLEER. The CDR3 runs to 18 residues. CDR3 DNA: TGCGCCAGCAGCCAGATGGGTCTGAGGACAGGGAGCACAGATACGCAGTATTTT. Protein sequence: CASSQMGLRTGSTDTQYF.

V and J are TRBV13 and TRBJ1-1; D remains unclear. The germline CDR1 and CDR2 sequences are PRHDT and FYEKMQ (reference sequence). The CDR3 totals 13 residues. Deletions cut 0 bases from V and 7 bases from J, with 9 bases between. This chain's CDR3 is CASSLGARDEAFF. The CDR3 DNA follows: TGTGCCAGCAGCTTAGGGGCCCGGGATGAAGCTTTCTTT.

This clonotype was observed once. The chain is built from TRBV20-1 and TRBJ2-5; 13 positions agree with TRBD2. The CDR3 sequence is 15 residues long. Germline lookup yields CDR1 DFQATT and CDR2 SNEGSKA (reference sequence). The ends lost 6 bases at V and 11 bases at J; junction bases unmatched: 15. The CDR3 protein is CSARTSGGPGGGQYF. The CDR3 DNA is TGCAGTGCCCGGACTAGCGGGGGCCCAGGGGGGGGGCAGTACTTC.

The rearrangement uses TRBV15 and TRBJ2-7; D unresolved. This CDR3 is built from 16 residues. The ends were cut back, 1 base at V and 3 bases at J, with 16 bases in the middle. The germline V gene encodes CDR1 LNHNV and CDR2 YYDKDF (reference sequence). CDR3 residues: CATSRADATEFYEQYF. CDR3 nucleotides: TGTGCCACCAGCAGAGCCGACGCAACCGAGTTCTACGAGCAGTACTTC.

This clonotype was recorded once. Written as DNA, the CDR3 is TGTGCCAGCACCTCCTCGGAGCGGGATAGCAATCAGCCCCAGCATTTT. Encoded protein: CASTSSERDSNQPQHF. This chain joins TRBV7-9 and TRBJ1-5; no clear D gene. Germline V gives CDR1 SEHNR, CDR2 FQNEAQ (reference sequence). The CDR3 totals 16 residues. The germline V and J ends were trimmed by 7 bases and 0 bases, with 16 bases remaining between them.

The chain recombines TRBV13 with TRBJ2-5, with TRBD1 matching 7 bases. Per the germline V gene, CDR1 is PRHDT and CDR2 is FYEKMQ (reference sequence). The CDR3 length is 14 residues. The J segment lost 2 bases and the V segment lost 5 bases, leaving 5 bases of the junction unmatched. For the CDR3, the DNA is TGTGCCAGCAGCCCCGAGGGACAGCAAGAGACCCAGTACTTC. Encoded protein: CASSPEGQQETQYF.

Here the CDR3 reads CASRWGGADGQPQHF. The DNA for the CDR3 is TGTGCCAGTAGATGGGGCGGGGCGGACGGGCAGCCCCAGCATTTT. The V call is TRBV19, the J call TRBJ1-5; D is perhaps TRBD1 (5 bases). The germline V gene has CDR1 LNHDA and CDR2 SQIVND (reference sequence). V was cut by 6 bases and J by 7 bases, with 19 bases left in between. This CDR3 region has 15 residues.

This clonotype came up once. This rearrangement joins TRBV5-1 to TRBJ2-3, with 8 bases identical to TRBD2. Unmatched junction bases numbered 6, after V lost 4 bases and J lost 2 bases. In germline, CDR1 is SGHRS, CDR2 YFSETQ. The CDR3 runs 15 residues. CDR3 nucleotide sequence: TGCGCCAGCAGCCCCGGACTAGCAGCCACAGATACGCAGTATTTT. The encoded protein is CASSPGLAATDTQYF.